The rows below give T cell receptor beta chains drawn from one sample of a study of T cells in Graves' hyperthyroidism and ophthalmopathy. TCRdb ran MiXCR on the multiplex PCR reads and lists one entry per CDR3 protein. The repertoire holds approximately 600,000 distinct CDR3 sequences, more than 20% seen once, with approximately 30% in the top ten. Sample: blood. The receptors shown here come from a man in his thirties or forties with Graves' ophthalmopathy. The CDR3 runs from the conserved cysteine through the conserved F or W. The D gene is left open where the match is weak. Clone size appears in some rows only: once, few, many, or a class for an expanded clone.

V	D	J	size	DNA	CDR3
TRBV9	.	TRBJ2-7	.	TGTGCCAGCAGCGTAGGATGGGAACACTCCTACGAGCAGTACTTC	CASSVGWEHSYEQYF
TRBV19	TRBD2	TRBJ2-1	.	TGTGCCAGTAGTCTTGGGACTAGCGGGGGACCCTACAATGAGCAGTTCTTC	CASSLGTSGGPYNEQFF
TRBV3-1	TRBD2	TRBJ2-1	few	TGTGCCAGCAGCCAAGATCAGGTAGCGGGAGGTTACAATGAGCAGTTCTTC	CASSQDQVAGGYNEQFF
TRBV11-1	.	TRBJ1-3	few	TGTGCCAGCAGCACTGCGGGGGCGCCTGGAAACACCATATATTTT	CASSTAGAPGNTIYF
TRBV7-6	.	TRBJ1-6	.	TGTGCCAGCACCCCTGGATCTGGCGGACCCGATAATTCACCCCTCCACTTT	CASTPGSGGPDNSPLHF
TRBV30	TRBD1	TRBJ2-1	few	TGTGCCTGGATGGGACAGAACAATGAGCAGTTCTTC	CAWMGQNNEQFF
TRBV7-2	TRBD2	TRBJ2-5	few	TGTGCCAGCAGCTTGGGGACTAGCGGGAGGGGAGGAACCCAGTACTTC	CASSLGTSGRGGTQYF
TRBV27	.	TRBJ2-5	.	TGTGCCAGCAGTTCGAAAGGGACCCAGTACTTC	CASSSKGTQYF
TRBV20-1	.	TRBJ2-7	.	TGCAGTGCTAGAGATCTGCAGGGGAGCTCCTACGAGCAGTACTTC	CSARDLQGSSYEQYF
TRBV20-1	TRBD1	TRBJ1-2	.	TGCAGTGCTAGAGCCCGGGACAGGGAAAGTAACTATGGCTACACCTTC	CSARARDRESNYGYTF
TRBV7-9	TRBD2	TRBJ2-1	.	TGTGCCAGCAGCTTCGATAGCGGGAGGGGGTATGAGCAGTTCTTC	CASSFDSGRGYEQFF
TRBV18	.	TRBJ2-1	few	TGTGCCAGCTCACCACAAATAACCTACAATGAGCAGTTCTTC	CASSPQITYNEQFF
TRBV28	TRBD2	TRBJ2-2	few	TGTGCCAGCGGAAACCTAGCGGAACCGACCGGGGAGCTGTTTTTT	CASGNLAEPTGELFF
TRBV27	.	TRBJ2-1	.	TGTGCCAGCAGTTTAAACAAGTACAATGAGCAGTTCTTC	CASSLNKYNEQFF
TRBV6-1	.	TRBJ2-1	many	TGTGCCAGCAGTCCACAGGTCATCCATGAGCAGTTCTTC	CASSPQVIHEQFF
TRBV6-6	TRBD1	TRBJ2-7	few	TGTGCCAGCAGTTACCGCAATTGGGACAGGGGCTACGAGCAGTACTTC	CASSYRNWDRGYEQYF
TRBV4-3	.	TRBJ1-6	.	TGCGCCAGCAGCCCAACGGGGGTCTCACCCCTCCACTTT	CASSPTGVSPLHF
TRBV11-1	TRBD1	TRBJ2-7	few	TGTGCCAGCAGCTCGGGCCAGGGGGCTTTGGACGAGCAGTACTTC	CASSSGQGALDEQYF
TRBV18	.	TRBJ2-5	.	TGTGCCAGCTCACCCCTTGGAGGGTCAGAGACCCAGTACTTC	CASSPLGGSETQYF
TRBV27	TRBD1	TRBJ2-7	.	TGTGCCAGCAGGGGGTATTCGGACAGGATAAACTCCTACGAGCAGTACTTC	CASRGYSDRINSYEQYF
TRBV4-3	.	TRBJ2-5	few	TGCGCCAGCAGCCAAGACAGAAAAGAGACCCAGTACTTC	CASSQDRKETQYF
TRBV5-4	TRBD1	TRBJ1-2	few	TGTGCCAGCAGTTCCGGGACAGGGGGCCTTCCCTATGGCTACACCTTC	CASSSGTGGLPYGYTF
TRBV29-1	.	TRBJ2-3	few	TGCAGCGTGACCCCCCGAGGGCTTGGCACAGATACGCAGTATTTT	CSVTPRGLGTDTQYF
TRBV20-1	.	TRBJ2-5	few	TGCAGTGCTAGTCCATACGGGACGGGGGCCGGAGAGACCCAGTACTTC	CSASPYGTGAGETQYF
TRBV4-1	.	TRBJ2-7	few	TGCGCCAGCAGCCCCCTAGGGGGACTCTACGAGCAGTACTTC	CASSPLGGLYEQYF
TRBV14	.	TRBJ2-5	.	TGTGCCAGCAGCCAAGATGGCCTCGGGGTCCAGGAGACCCAGTACTTC	CASSQDGLGVQETQYF
TRBV9	.	TRBJ2-2	.	TGTGCCAGCAGCGAGGGGGGACTCACCGGGGAGCTGTTTTTT	CASSEGGLTGELFF
TRBV5-1	.	TRBJ2-1	.	TGCGCCGGCAGCTTGGACAGCTCCTACAATGAGCAGTTCTTC	CAGSLDSSYNEQFF